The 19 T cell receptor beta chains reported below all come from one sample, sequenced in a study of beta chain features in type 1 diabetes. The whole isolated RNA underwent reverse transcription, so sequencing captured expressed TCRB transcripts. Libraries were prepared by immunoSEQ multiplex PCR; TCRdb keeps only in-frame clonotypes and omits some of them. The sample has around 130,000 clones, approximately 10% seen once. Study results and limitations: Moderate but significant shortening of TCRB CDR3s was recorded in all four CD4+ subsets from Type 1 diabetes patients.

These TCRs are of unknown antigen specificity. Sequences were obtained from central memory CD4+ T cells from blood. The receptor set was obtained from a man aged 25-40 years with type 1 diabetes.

CDR3 bases: TGCGCCAGCAGCCAAGAATCAGCGTACGAGCAGTACTTC. Translating it yields CASSQESAYEQYF. The rearrangement joins TRBV4-1 to TRBJ2-7, with no clear D. The germline CDR1 and CDR2 sequences are MGHRA and YSYEKL. Trimming cost V 0 bases and J 4 bases, with 7 bases left between them. There are 13 residues in the CDR3.

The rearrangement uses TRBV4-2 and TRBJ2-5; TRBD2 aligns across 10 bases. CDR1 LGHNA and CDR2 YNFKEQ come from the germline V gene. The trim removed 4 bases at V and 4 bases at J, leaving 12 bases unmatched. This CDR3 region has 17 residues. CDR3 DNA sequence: TGTGCCAGCAGCCCCGCCTCAGCGGGGGGGCCAGGAGAGACCCAGTACTTC. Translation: CASSPASAGGPGETQYF.

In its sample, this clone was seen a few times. The CDR3 loop reads CASSPLEPNYGYTF. The CDR3 DNA reads as TGTGCCAGCTCACCACTTGAGCCGAACTATGGCTACACCTTC. V and J are TRBV18 and TRBJ1-2; D is uncertain. The CDR3 covers 14 residues. The germline V and J ends were trimmed by 1 base and 2 bases, with 8 bases remaining between them. Germline values: CDR1 KGHSH, CDR2 LQKENI.

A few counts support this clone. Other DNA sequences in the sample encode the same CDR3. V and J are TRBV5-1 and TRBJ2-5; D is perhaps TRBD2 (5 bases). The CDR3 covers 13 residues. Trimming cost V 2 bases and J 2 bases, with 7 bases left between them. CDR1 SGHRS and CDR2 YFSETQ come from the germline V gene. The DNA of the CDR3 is TGCGCCAGCAGCTTCGGGGTGCAAGAGACCCAGTACTTC. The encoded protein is CASSFGVQETQYF.

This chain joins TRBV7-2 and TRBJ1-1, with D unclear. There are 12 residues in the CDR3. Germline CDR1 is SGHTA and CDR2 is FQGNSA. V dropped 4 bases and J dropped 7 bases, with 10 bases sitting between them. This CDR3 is CASSSFRFEAFF. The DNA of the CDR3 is TGTGCCAGCAGCTCATTCAGGTTTGAAGCTTTCTTT.

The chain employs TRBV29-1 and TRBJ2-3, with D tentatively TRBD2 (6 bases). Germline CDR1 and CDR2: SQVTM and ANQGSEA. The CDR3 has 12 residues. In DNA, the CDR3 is TGCAGTATAGCGGTGGGGGGTGATACGCAGTATTTT. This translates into CSIAVGGDTQYF.

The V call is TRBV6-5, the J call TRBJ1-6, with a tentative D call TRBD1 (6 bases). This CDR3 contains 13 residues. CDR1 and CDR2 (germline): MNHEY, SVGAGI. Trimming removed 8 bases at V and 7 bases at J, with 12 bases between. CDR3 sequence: CASPGQRNSPLHF. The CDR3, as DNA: TGTGCCAGCCCTGGACAGCGAAATTCACCCCTCCACTTT.

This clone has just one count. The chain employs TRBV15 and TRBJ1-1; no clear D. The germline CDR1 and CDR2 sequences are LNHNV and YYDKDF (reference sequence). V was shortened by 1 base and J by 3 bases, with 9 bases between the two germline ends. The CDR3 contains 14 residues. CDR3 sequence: CATSRAGADTEAFF. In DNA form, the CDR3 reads TGTGCCACCAGCAGAGCCGGAGCGGACACTGAAGCTTTCTTT. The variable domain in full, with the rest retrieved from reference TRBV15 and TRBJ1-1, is DAMVIQNPRYQVTQFGKPVTLSCSQTLNHNVMYWYQQKSSQAPKLLFHYYDKDFNNEADTPDNFQSRRPNTSFCFLDIRSPGLGDTAMYLCATSRAGADTEAFFGQGTRLTVV.

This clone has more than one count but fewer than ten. This chain's CDR3 is CASMRAGSKQPQHF. The CDR3 DNA follows: TGTGCCAGTATGCGAGCGGGTTCCAAACAGCCCCAGCATTTT. This chain connects TRBV19 to TRBJ1-5, with D unresolved. Germline V CDR1 and CDR2: LNHDA, SQIVND (reference sequence). Trimming took 7 bases from V and 7 from J, leaving 17 bases between them. The CDR3 is made up of 14 amino acids.

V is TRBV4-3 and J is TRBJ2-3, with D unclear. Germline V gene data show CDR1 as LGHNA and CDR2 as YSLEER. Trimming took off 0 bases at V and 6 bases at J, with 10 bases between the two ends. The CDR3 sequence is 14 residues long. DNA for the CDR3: TGCGCCAGCAGCCAAGATCCGGCGGCGGATACGCAGTATTTT. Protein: CASSQDPAADTQYF.

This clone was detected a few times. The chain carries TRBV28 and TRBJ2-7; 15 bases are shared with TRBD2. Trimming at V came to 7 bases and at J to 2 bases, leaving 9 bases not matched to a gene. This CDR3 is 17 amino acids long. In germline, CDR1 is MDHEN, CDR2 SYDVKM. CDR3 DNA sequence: TGTGCCAGCATGGGGACTAGCGGGGGGATAGGGGCCTACGAGCAGTACTTC. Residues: CASMGTSGGIGAYEQYF.

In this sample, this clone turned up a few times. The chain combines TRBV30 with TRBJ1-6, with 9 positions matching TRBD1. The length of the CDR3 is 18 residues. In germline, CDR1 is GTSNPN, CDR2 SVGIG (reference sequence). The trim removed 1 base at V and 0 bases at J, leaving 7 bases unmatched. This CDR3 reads CAWSDRGPLSSYNSPLHF. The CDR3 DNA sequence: TGTGCCTGGAGTGACAGGGGGCCTCTGAGCTCCTATAATTCACCCCTCCACTTT.

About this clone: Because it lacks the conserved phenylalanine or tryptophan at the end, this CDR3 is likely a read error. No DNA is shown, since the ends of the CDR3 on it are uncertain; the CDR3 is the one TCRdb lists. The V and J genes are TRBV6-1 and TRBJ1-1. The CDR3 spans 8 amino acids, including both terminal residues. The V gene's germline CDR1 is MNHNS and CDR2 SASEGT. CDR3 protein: CASTSPGE.

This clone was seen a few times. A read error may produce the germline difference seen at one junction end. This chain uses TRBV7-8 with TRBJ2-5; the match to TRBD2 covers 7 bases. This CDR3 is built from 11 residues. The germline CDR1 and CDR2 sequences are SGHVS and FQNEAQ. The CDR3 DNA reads TGTGCCAGCAGCGGGGAGGGCCTCAAAGACTTC. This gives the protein CASSGEGLKDF.

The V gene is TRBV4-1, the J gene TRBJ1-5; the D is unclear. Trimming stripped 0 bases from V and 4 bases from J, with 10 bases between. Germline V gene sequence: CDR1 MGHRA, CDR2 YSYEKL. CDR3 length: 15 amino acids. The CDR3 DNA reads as TGCGCCAGCAGCCAAGATCCCACAGTAAATCAGCCCCAGCATTTT. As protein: CASSQDPTVNQPQHF.

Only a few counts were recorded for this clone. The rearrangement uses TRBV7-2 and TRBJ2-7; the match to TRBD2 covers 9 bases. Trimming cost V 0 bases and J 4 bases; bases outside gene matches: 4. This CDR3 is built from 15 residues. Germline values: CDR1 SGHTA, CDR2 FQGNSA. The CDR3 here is CASSLARGGAYEQYF. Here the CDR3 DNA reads TGTGCCAGCAGCTTAGCGCGGGGGGGGGCTTACGAGCAGTACTTC.

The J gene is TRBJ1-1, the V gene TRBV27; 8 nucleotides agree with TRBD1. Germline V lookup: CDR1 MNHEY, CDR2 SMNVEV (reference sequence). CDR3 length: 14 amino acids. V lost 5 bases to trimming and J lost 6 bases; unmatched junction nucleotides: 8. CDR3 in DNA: TGTGCCAGCAGTCTGACAGGGGTCGTCCCTGAAGCTTTCTTT. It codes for CASSLTGVVPEAFF.

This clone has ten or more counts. In DNA, the CDR3 is TGCGCCAGCAGCCTCTACAGGGTAAAGACTGAAGCTTTCTTT. Amino acids: CASSLYRVKTEAFF. The chain uses TRBV4-3 and TRBJ1-1, with a tentative D call TRBD1 (6 bases). This CDR3 region has 14 residues. Germline loops: CDR1 LGHNA, CDR2 YSLEER. V lost 4 bases and J lost 5, with 14 bases in between.

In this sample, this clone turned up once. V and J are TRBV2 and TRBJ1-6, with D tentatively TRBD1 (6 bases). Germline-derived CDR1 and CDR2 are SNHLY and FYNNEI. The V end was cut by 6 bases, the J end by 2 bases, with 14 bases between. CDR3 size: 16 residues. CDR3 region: CASSAHRDTYNSPLHF. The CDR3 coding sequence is TGTGCCAGCAGCGCTCACAGGGACACCTATAATTCACCCCTCCACTTT.